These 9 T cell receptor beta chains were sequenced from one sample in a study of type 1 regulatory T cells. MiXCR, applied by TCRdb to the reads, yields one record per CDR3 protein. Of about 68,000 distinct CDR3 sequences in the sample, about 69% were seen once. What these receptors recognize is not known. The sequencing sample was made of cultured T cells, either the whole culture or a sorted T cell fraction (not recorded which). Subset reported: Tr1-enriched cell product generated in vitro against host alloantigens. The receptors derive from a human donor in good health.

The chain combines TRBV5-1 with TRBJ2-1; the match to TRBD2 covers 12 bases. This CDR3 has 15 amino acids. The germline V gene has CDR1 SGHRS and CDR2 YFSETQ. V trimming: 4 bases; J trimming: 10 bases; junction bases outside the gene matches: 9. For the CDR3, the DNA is TGCGCCAGCAGCGATCGACTAGCGGGAGCCCCCGAGCAGTTCTTC. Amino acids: CASSDRLAGAPEQFF.

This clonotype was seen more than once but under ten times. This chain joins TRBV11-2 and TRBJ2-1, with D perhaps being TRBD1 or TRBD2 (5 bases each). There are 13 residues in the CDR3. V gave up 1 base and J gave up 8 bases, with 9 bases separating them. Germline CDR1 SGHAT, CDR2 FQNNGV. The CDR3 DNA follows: TGTGCCAGCAGCTTAGGCAGGGACGATGAGCAGTTCTTC. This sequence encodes CASSLGRDDEQFF.

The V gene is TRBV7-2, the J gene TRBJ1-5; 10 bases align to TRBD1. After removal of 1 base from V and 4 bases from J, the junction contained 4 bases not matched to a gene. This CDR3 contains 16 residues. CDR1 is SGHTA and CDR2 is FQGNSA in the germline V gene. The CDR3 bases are TGTGCCAGCAGCTTAGACGGACAGGGGGGGAATCAGCCCCAGCATTTT. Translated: CASSLDGQGGNQPQHF.

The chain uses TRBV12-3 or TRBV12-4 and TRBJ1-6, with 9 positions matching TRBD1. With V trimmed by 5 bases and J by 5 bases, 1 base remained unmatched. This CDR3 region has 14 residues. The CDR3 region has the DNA TGTGCCAGCAGTCGGACAGGGGATAATTCACCCCTCCACTTT. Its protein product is CASSRTGDNSPLHF.

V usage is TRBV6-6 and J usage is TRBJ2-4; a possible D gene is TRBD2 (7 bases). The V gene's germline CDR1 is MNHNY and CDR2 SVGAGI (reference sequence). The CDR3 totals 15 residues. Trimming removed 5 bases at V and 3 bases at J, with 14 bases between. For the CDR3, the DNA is TGTGCCAGCAGTGAGGGGGGGTCGGGCAAAAACATTCAGTACTTC. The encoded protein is CASSEGGSGKNIQYF.

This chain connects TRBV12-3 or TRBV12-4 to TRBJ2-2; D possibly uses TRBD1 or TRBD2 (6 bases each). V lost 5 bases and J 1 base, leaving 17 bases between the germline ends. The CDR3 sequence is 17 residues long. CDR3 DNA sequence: TGTGCCAGCAGTCAGTATAATCGGGGGCAGAACACCGGGGAGCTGTTTTTT. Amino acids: CASSQYNRGQNTGELFF.

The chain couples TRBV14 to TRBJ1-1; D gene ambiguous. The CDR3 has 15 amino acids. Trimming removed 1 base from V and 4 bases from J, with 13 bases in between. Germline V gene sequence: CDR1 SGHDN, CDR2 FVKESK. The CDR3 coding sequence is TGTGCCAGCAGCCAAGGATGGGCCGGGTTCACTGAAGCTTTCTTT. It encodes CASSQGWAGFTEAFF.

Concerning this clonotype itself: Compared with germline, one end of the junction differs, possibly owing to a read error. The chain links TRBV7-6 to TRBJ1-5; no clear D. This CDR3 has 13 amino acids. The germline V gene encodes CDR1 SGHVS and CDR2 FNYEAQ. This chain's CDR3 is CASSLFGNQLQHF. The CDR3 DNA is TGTGCCAGCAGCTTATTCGGCAATCAGCTCCAGCATTTT.

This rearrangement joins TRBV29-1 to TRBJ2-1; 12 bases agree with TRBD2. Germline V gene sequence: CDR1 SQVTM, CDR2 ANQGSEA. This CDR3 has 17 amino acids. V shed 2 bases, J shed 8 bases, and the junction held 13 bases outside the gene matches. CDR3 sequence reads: CSVETHGLAGIRDEQFF. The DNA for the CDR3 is TGCAGCGTTGAAACCCATGGACTAGCGGGAATTAGGGATGAGCAGTTCTTC.